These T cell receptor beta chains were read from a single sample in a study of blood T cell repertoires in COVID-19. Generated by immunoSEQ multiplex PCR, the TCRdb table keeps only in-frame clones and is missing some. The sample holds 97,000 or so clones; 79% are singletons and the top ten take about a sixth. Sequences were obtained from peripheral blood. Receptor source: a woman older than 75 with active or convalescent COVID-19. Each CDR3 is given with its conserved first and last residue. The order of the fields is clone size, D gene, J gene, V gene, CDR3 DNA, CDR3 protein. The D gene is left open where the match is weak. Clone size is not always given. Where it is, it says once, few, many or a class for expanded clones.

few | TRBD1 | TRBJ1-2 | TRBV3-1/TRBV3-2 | TGTGCCAGCAGCCCTGTTCTGACAGGGTATTATGGCTACACCTTC | CASSPVLTGYYGYTF
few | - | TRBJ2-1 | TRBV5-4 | TGTGCCAGCAGCCTCGGTGACAATGAGCAGTTCTTC | CASSLGDNEQFF
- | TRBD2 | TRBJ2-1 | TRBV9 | TGTGCCAGCAGCGTAGATACTAGCGGGTACAATGAGCAGTTCTTC | CASSVDTSGYNEQFF
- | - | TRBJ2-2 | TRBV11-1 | TGTGCCAGCAGCGGACAGACCAAGAACACCGGGGAGCTGTTTTTT | CASSGQTKNTGELFF
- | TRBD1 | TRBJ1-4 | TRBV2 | TGTGCCAGCAGTGAGACAGGGAATGAAAAACTGTTTTTT | CASSETGNEKLFF
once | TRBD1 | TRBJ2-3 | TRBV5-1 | TGTGCCAGCAGCTTGGTGGGACAGGGCAGCACAGATACGCAGTATTTT | CASSLVGQGSTDTQYF
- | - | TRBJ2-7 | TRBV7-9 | TGTGCCAGCAGCTTAGCGGGGGCAGCGGAGCAGTACTTC | CASSLAGAAEQYF
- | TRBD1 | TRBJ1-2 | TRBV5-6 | TGTGCCAGCAGCTTGGCACAGGGGCGAGGCTACACCTTC | CASSLAQGRGYTF
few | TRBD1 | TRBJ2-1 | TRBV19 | TGTGCCAGTAGTATCAGAGGACAGGCCTACAATGAGCAGTTCTTC | CASSIRGQAYNEQFF
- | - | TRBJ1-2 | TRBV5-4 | TGTGCCAGCAGCTTGGGGGCTCTCGGGGGTAAGGCTGGCTACACCTTC | CASSLGALGGKAGYTF
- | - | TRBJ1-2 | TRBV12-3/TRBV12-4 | TGTGCCAGCAGAGCAGGATTAAGGGGCTACACCTTC | CASRAGLRGYTF
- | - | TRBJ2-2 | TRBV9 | TGTGCCAGCAGCGTAGCTGGATTCAGGGGTGGCACCGGGGAGCTGTTTTTT | CASSVAGFRGGTGELFF
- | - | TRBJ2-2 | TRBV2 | TGTGCCAGCAGTGAGGCCGTGGTGTACGGGAGGAACACCGGGGAGCTGTTTTTT | CASSEAVVYGRNTGELFF
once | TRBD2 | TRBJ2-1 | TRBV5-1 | TGCGCCAGCAGCTTGGGTCTAGCGGGGGACGGGGATGAGCAGTTCTTC | CASSLGLAGDGDEQFF
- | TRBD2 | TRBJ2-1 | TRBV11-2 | TGTGCCAGCGCCCACCGCAGCGGGGGGAGTTACAATGAGCAGTTCTTC | CASAHRSGGSYNEQFF
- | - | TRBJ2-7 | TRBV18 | TGTGCCAGCTCCCCGAATTCGCCCGGGACAAACTACGAGCAGTACTTC | CASSPNSPGTNYEQYF
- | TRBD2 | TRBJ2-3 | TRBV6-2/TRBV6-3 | TGTGCCAGCAGTTACCCGAGCGGGAGGGTCGGCACAGATACGCAGTATTTT | CASSYPSGRVGTDTQYF
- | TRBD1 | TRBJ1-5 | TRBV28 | TGTGCCAGCAGTTCGATGACAGGGGCATATCAGCCCCAGCATTTT | CASSSMTGAYQPQHF
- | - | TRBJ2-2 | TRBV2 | TGTGCCAGCAGTGGGCCAGCCCCGGGTGGGGAGCTGTTTTTT | CASSGPAPGGELFF
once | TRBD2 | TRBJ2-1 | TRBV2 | TGTGCCAGCAGCCAAACTAGCGGGAGTCCGGATGAGCAGTTCTTC | CASSQTSGSPDEQFF
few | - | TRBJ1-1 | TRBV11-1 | TGTGCCAGCAGCAAAGCCGGGACATGGAACACTGAAGCTTTCTTT | CASSKAGTWNTEAFF
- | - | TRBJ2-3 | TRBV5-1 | TGCGCCAGCAGCTTCTTCGGGCGGGGCACTAGCACAGATACGCAGTATTTT | CASSFFGRGTSTDTQYF
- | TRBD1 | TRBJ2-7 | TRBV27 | TGTGCCAGCAGTATCAGACAGGGACACGAGCAGTACTTC | CASSIRQGHEQYF
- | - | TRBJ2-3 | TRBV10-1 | TGCGCCAGCAGTGATGGGGGGATAGGCACAGATACGCAGTATTTT | CASSDGGIGTDTQYF
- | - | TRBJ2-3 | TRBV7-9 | TGTGCCAGCAGCCTGACAGGTGATACGCAGTATTTT | CASSLTGDTQYF
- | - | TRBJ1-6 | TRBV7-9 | TGTGCCAGCAGCCGTACAGTTAGTGATTCACCCCTCCACTTT | CASSRTVSDSPLHF
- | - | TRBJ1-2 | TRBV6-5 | TGTGCCAGCAGTAGGACAGAGCCCCGTTATGGCTACACCTTC | CASSRTEPRYGYTF
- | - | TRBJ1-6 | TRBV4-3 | TGCGCCAGCAGCCAAGTAGGAGGGGAAAGGGGTTCACCCCTCCACTTT | CASSQVGGERGSPLHF
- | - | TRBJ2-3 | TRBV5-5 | TGTGCCAGCAGCTTGGACCTACTTGGAGGAGATACGCAGTATTTT | CASSLDLLGGDTQYF
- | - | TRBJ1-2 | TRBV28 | TGTGCCAGCAGTTTGGGGTCGACGGGGTACTATGGCTACACCTTC | CASSLGSTGYYGYTF
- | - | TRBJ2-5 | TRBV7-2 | TGTGCCAGCAGCCCGAGTTCAGGGCAAGAGACCCAGTACTTC | CASSPSSGQETQYF
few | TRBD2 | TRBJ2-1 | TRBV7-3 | TGTGCCAGCAGCTTAATCCCCCATAGCGGGAGGGGGGGGTACAATGAGCAGTTCTTC | CASSLIPHSGRGGYNEQFF
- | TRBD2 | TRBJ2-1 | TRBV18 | TGTGCCAGCTCACCAAGGGAGGGTGAGCAGTTCTTC | CASSPREGEQFF
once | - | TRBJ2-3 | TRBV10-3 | TGTGCCATCAGTGTAGCTGGGGATACGCAGTATTTT | CAISVAGDTQYF
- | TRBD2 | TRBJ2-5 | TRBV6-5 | TGTGCCAGCGGTTATAGCGGGAGAGAGACCCAGTACTTC | CASGYSGRETQYF
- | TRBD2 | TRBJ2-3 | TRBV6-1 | TGTGCCAGCAGTGACCTGGGACTAGCGGGAGTTTCAGATACGCAGTATTTT | CASSDLGLAGVSDTQYF
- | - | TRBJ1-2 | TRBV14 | TGTGCCAGCAGCCAGTCTAGGGGCCACGGCTACACCTTC | CASSQSRGHGYTF
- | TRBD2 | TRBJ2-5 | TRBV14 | TGTGCCAGCAGCCCTCTAGCGGGAATAGAGACCCAGTACTTC | CASSPLAGIETQYF
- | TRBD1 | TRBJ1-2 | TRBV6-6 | TGTGCCAGCAGATTGACAGGGGACTATGGCTACACCTTC | CASRLTGDYGYTF
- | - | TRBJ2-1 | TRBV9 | TGTGCCAGCAGCGTAGATTTAGCAAGCTCCTACAATGAGCAGTTCTTC | CASSVDLASSYNEQFF
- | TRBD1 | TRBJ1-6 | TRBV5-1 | TGCGCCAGCAGCTCCAGGGGGACGTCCTCCTATAATTCACCCCTCCACTTT | CASSSRGTSSYNSPLHF
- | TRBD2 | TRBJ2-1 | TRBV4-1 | TGCGCCAGCAGCCATAGACTAGCGGGAGCTTTGGGCTCGCGGGACAATGAGCAGTTCTTC | CASSHRLAGALGSRDNEQFF
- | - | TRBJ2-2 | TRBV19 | TGTGCCAGTATTCGGACAGCTAACACCGGGGAGCTGTTTTTT | CASIRTANTGELFF
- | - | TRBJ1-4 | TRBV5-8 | TGTGCCAGCAGCCTACGGACAGCCAAGGAAAAACTGTTTTTT | CASSLRTAKEKLFF
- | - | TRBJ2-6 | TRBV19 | TGTGCCAGTAGTATAGGGAGCTCTGGGGCCAACGTCCTGACTTTC | CASSIGSSGANVLTF